The clone carrying this TCR beta chain has ten or more counts. What it recognizes is unknown. The authors amplified TCR beta CDR3 regions, and they did so from RNA transcripts for repertoire sequencing. Following a first-round RT-PCR that used HTBI primers, a second-round multiplex PCR was carried out. TCRdb re-called the multiplex PCR reads with MiXCR, one entry per CDR3 protein. The table has about 370,000 distinct CDR3 sequences, about a sixth seen once; the top ten hold 2.4%. These data come from a study of Graves' ophthalmopathy and Graves' hyperthyroidism. Study details: Peripheral blood sampling occurred at initial diagnosis, before any treatment.

Findings and caveats of the study: Ophthalmopathy was separated from stable hyperthyroidism by a 13-signature model with 87.88% sensitivity and around 81% specificity.

The CDR3 has 15 amino acids. The V gene's germline CDR1 is SGHRS and CDR2 YFSETQ. J lost 10 bases, V lost 4 bases, and 9 bases had no gene match. None of the included patients had other autoimmune diseases, uncontrolled infections, pregnancy or lactation, as these led to exclusion. The sample was peripheral blood. This rearrangement joins TRBV5-1 to TRBJ1-6; TRBD1 matches at 9 bases. The receptor's source is an adult woman with stable Graves' hyperthyroidism. The CDR3 spells CASSDPGTGTSPLHF. CDR3 nucleotide sequence: TGCGCCAGCAGCGATCCCGGGACAGGGACATCACCCCTCCACTTT.